Presented here are 26 T cell receptor beta chains from one specimen sequenced in a study of response to subunit inactivated influenza vaccine. Each CDR3 protein gets one entry after TCRdb re-called the RT-PCR reads with MiXCR. The repertoire includes hundreds of thousands of distinct CDR3 sequences, approximately 14% of them detected once, and about 9.9% sits in the top ten. Material: PBMCs from blood, obtained 11 to 12 days after vaccination. These TCRs come from a man between 50 and 59 years old who received an inactivated influenza vaccine.

The sample holds a few counts of this clonotype. The CDR3 spells CASSSGGPLYGYTF. The CDR3 nucleotides read TGTGCCAGCAGTTCGGGGGGACCGTTATATGGCTACACCTTC. The chain employs TRBV7-9 and TRBJ1-2; perhaps TRBD1 as D (5 bases). Germline assignment: CDR1 SEHNR and CDR2 FQNEAQ (reference sequence). Between the trimmed V and J ends, which lost 6 bases and 5 bases, there was a span of 16 bases. The CDR3 has 14 amino acids.

In its sample, this clonotype was seen a few times. V gene TRBV7-2 combines with J gene TRBJ1-1, with D hard to call. Trimming took off 3 bases at V and 2 bases at J, with 10 bases between the two ends. The CDR3 is 14 amino acids. Per germline, CDR1 SGHTA and CDR2 FQGNSA. The CDR3 region has the DNA TGTGCCAGCAGCTTTGGGCAGTTCAACACTGAAGCTTTCTTT. Its protein product is CASSFGQFNTEAFF.

This clonotype was observed at least ten times. V gene TRBV20-1 combines with J gene TRBJ2-1; D possibly corresponds to TRBD1 (6 bases). This CDR3 has 17 residues. Germline V gene data show CDR1 as DFQATT and CDR2 as SNEGSKA (reference sequence). V lost 0 bases and J lost 1, with 16 bases in between. The CDR3 spells CSARDRDGTRSYNEQFF. CDR3 bases: TGCAGTGCTAGAGACCGGGACGGGACAAGATCCTACAATGAGCAGTTCTTC.

The rearrangement uses TRBV19 and TRBJ2-7, with 8 positions matching TRBD1. CDR1 and CDR2 (germline): LNHDA, SQIVND (reference sequence). This CDR3 has 17 amino acids. The trim removed 2 bases at V and 3 bases at J, leaving 12 bases unmatched. Here the CDR3 reads CASSIIVPTGDGYEQYF. The CDR3, as DNA: TGTGCCAGTAGTATAATCGTCCCGACAGGGGATGGCTACGAGCAGTACTTC.

This clonotype has just a few counts. The chain is built from TRBV7-9 and TRBJ2-7; possibly TRBD2 for D (6 bases). Germline loops: CDR1 SEHNR, CDR2 FQNEAQ (reference sequence). CDR3 length: 15 residues. V gave up 0 bases and J gave up 3 bases, with 12 bases separating them. CDR3 sequence reads: CASSLAARRGYEQYF. CDR3 nucleotide sequence: TGTGCCAGCAGCTTAGCGGCCCGGAGGGGCTACGAGCAGTACTTC. The whole variable domain, remainder taken from reference TRBV7-9 and TRBJ2-7, is DTGVSQNPRHKITKRGQNVTFRCDPISEHNRLYWYRQTLGQGPEFLTYFQNEAQLEKSRLLSDRFSAERPKGSFSTLEIQRTEQGDSAMYLCASSLAARRGYEQYFGPGTRLTVT.

Only a few counts were recorded for this clonotype. The chain links TRBV30 to TRBJ2-3; the D is unclear. The CDR3 totals 12 residues. Germline lookup yields CDR1 GTSNPN and CDR2 SVGIG (reference sequence). V gave up 2 bases and J gave up 3 bases, with 6 bases separating them. In DNA form, the CDR3 reads TGTGCCTGGAGTATTGCAACAGATACGCAGTATTTT. Amino acids: CAWSIATDTQYF. Using reference TRBV30 and TRBJ2-3 for the parts outside the CDR3, the full variable domain is SQTIHQWPATLVQPVGSPLSLECTVEGTSNPNLYWYRQAAGRGLQLLFYSVGIGQISSEVPQNLSASRPQDRQFILSSKKLLLSDSGFYLCAWSIATDTQYFGPGTRLTVL.

This chain links TRBV29-1 with TRBJ1-4, with D hard to call. Germline loops: CDR1 SQVTM, CDR2 ANQGSEA. Deletions cut 4 bases from V and 4 bases from J, with 7 bases between. The CDR3 consists of 12 residues. The CDR3 loop is CSVVGSNEKLFF. The CDR3 nucleotides are TGCAGCGTTGTCGGGAGTAATGAAAAACTGTTTTTT.

This clonotype was observed a few times. This chain joins TRBV9 and TRBJ2-7, with D maybe TRBD2 (6 bases). Germline values: CDR1 SGDLS, CDR2 YYNGEE. Deletions cut 3 bases from V and 4 bases from J, with 11 bases between. The CDR3 loop spans 13 amino acids. CDR3 nucleotide sequence: TGTGCCAGCAGCGGGGGGACTTCGTACGAGCAGTACTTC. Its protein is CASSGGTSYEQYF.

The V call is TRBV25-1, the J call TRBJ2-7; possible D gene TRBD1, 6 bases. Germline V gives CDR1 MGHDK, CDR2 SYGVNS. Trimming shortened V by 5 bases and J by 6 bases, and 11 bases separated the two germline ends. The CDR3 contains 12 residues. The CDR3 DNA is TGTGCCAGCAGTAGAGGGGGACGCGAGCAGTACTTC. Protein sequence: CASSRGGREQYF.

This chain links TRBV3-1 with TRBJ2-3, with a weak D call TRBD2 (5 bases). Germline CDR1 reads LGHDT; CDR2 reads YNNKEL (reference sequence). This CDR3 is 17 amino acids long. V shed 0 bases and J shed 2 bases, with 15 bases lying between them. The CDR3 region has the DNA TGTGCCAGCAGCCAAGATATCCTAGCTACTATCACAGATACGCAGTATTTT. As protein: CASSQDILATITDTQYF.

This sequence joins TRBV21-1 and TRBJ2-3; TRBD2, the table's D call, was not compared with the DNA. TRBV21-1 is annotated as a pseudogene. The CDR3 extends over 16 amino acids. The CDR3 region has the DNA TGTGCCAGCAGCAAAGCCCTAGCGGGCAGCACAGATACGCAGTATTTT. It encodes CASSKALAGSTDTQYF.

This clonotype was found many times. The chain couples TRBV24-1 to TRBJ1-5; possibly TRBD1 for D (5 bases). Deletions cut 0 bases from V and 0 bases from J, with 20 bases between. CDR1 is KGHDR, CDR2 SFDVKD, per germline. CDR3 size: 20 residues. The CDR3 loop is CATSDLLRDPTGISNQPQHF. CDR3 coding DNA: TGTGCCACCAGTGATTTGCTCAGGGATCCTACCGGAATTAGCAATCAGCCCCAGCATTTT.

This clonotype was picked up many times. This chain connects TRBV7-2 to TRBJ2-5; D may be TRBD1 (6 bases). CDR3 length: 14 residues. V shed 8 bases and J shed 0 bases, with 13 bases lying between them. The germline V gene has CDR1 SGHTA and CDR2 FQGNSA. The CDR3 DNA is TGTGCCAGCTCCCGAACAGGGAACCAAGAGACCCAGTACTTC. Amino acids: CASSRTGNQETQYF.

The rearrangement joins TRBV9 to TRBJ1-1; 7 bases fit TRBD1. The germline V gene encodes CDR1 SGDLS and CDR2 YYNGEE. The CDR3 runs 14 residues. V shed 0 bases, J shed 3 bases, and the junction held 2 bases outside the gene matches. The DNA of the CDR3 is TGTGCCAGCAGCGTAGAGGGGGCTGACACTGAAGCTTTCTTT. Translation gives CASSVEGADTEAFF.

The rearrangement uses TRBV27 and TRBJ2-6; tentatively, D is TRBD1 (5 bases). The CDR3 runs 17 residues. The V gene lost 0 bases and the J gene lost 2 bases, with 11 bases spanning the gap. The germline V gene encodes CDR1 MNHEY and CDR2 SMNVEV (reference sequence). CDR3: CASSLSNRLAGANVLTF. The CDR3 coding sequence is TGTGCCAGCAGTTTATCGAACAGGCTTGCTGGGGCCAACGTCCTGACTTTC.

This clonotype has only a few counts. V usage is TRBV10-3 and J usage is TRBJ1-6, with TRBD1 as a possible D gene (5 bases). CDR1 and CDR2 (germline): ENHRY, SYGVKD. The germline V and J ends were trimmed by 10 bases and 7 bases, with 14 bases remaining between them. The CDR3 has 13 amino acids. The CDR3 is CATQNRGNSPLHF. The CDR3 bases are TGTGCCACCCAAAACCGGGGCAATTCACCCCTCCACTTT.

The genes are TRBV2 and TRBJ2-5, with TRBD1 identical over 7 bases. Per the germline V gene, CDR1 is SNHLY and CDR2 is FYNNEI. Trimming took 6 bases from V and 3 from J; bases not matched to a gene: 10. CDR3 size: 15 residues. The CDR3 nucleotides are TGTGCCAGCAGATTCTCCGGGACAGAGAAAGAGACCCAGTACTTC. It encodes CASRFSGTEKETQYF. Full variable domain (missing parts from reference TRBV2 and TRBJ2-5): EPEVTQTPSHQVTQMGQEVILRCVPISNHLYFYWYRQILGQKVEFLVSFYNNEISEKSEIFDDQFSVERPDGSNFTLKIRSTKLEDSAMYFCASRFSGTEKETQYFGPGTRLLVL.

This clonotype has a handful of counts. As DNA, the CDR3 is TGTGCCAGCAGCAAACCCAGCACAGATACGCAGTATTTT. It yields the protein CASSKPSTDTQYF. This chain uses TRBV5-6 with TRBJ2-3; D is undetermined. CDR3 length equals 13 residues. The V gene lost 4 bases and the J gene lost 0 bases, with 6 bases spanning the gap. In germline, CDR1 is SGHDT, CDR2 YYEEEE.

This clonotype appeared many times. V and J are TRBV7-6 and TRBJ1-1; 8 bases are a match to TRBD1. The CDR3 sequence is 15 residues long. Germline values: CDR1 SGHVS, CDR2 FNYEAQ. The J segment lost 1 base and the V segment lost 1 base, leaving 2 bases of the junction unmatched. CDR3 nucleotides: TGTGCCAGCAGCTTAGGGACAGGGACGAACACTGAAGCTTTCTTT. It encodes CASSLGTGTNTEAFF.

The chain joins TRBV5-1 to TRBJ2-3; TRBD1 matches 11 bases. After removal of 3 bases from V and 7 bases from J, the junction contained 4 bases not matched to a gene. This CDR3 comprises 14 residues. Per germline, CDR1 SGHRS and CDR2 YFSETQ. The CDR3, as DNA: TGCGCCAGCAGCTCGGACAGGGGGCGTAATACGCAGTATTTT. Amino acid sequence: CASSSDRGRNTQYF.

This clonotype was observed a handful of times. CDR3 in DNA: TGTGCCAGCAGTTTAGGACTGGGAGTCGATGGAAACACCATATATTTT. Translated, it gives CASSLGLGVDGNTIYF. The rearrangement joins TRBV12-3 or TRBV12-4 to TRBJ1-3; D ambiguous. Between the trimmed V and J ends, which lost 1 base and 3 bases, there was a span of 13 bases. CDR3 length: 16 amino acids.

The gene calls are TRBV12-3 or TRBV12-4 and TRBJ2-1, with 11 bases lining up with TRBD2. The V segment lost 6 bases and the J segment 4 bases; nucleotides outside the gene matches: 2. The CDR3 sequence is 14 residues long. The CDR3 DNA follows: TGTGCCAGCAGAAGGACTAGCGGGTACAATGAGCAGTTCTTC. Translated, it gives CASRRTSGYNEQFF.

This clonotype was seen many times. In nucleotides, the CDR3 is TGCAGTGCCAAGACAGGCGGTTTCTCCTACGAGCAGTACTTC. Translating gives CSAKTGGFSYEQYF. The genes are TRBV20-1 and TRBJ2-7, with D possibly matching TRBD1 (6 bases). The CDR3 runs to 14 residues. The germline V gene has CDR1 DFQATT and CDR2 SNEGSKA (reference sequence). The V gene lost 6 bases and the J gene lost 0 bases, with 15 bases spanning the gap.

A few counts support this clonotype. V usage is TRBV13 and J usage is TRBJ1-2; D possibly corresponds to TRBD1 (6 bases). Germline V gene sequence: CDR1 PRHDT, CDR2 FYEKMQ (reference sequence). The CDR3 extends over 16 amino acids. Trimming took off 3 bases at V and 2 bases at J, with 16 bases between the two ends. CDR3 bases: TGTGCCAGCAGCTTGGCCGGGGGACACCAAAACTATGGCTACACCTTC. This codes for CASSLAGGHQNYGYTF.

The chain carries TRBV10-2 and TRBJ2-7, with TRBD1 matching 8 bases. The CDR3 spans 13 residues. Germline V gene data show CDR1 as WSHSY and CDR2 as SAAADI. V shed 2 bases, J shed 6 bases, and the junction held 3 bases outside the gene matches. This CDR3 reads CASSEVGTGEQYF. The CDR3 DNA follows: TGCGCCAGCAGTGAGGTCGGGACAGGCGAGCAGTACTTC.

The chain combines TRBV12-3 or TRBV12-4 with TRBJ1-6; D is uncertain. This CDR3 comprises 14 residues. V lost 3 bases to trimming and J lost 13 bases, with 16 bases between them. The CDR3 coding sequence is TGTGCCAGCAGTTTCGACCCGTTGGCGTCGCCCCTCCACTTT. This translates into CASSFDPLASPLHF.